The clone carrying this T cell receptor beta chain was detected a few times. Its antigen is still unknown. The record originates from a study of early T cells in non-severe SARS-CoV-2 infection. Turning to the study itself: Sequenced material consisted of bulk RNA (from unsorted whole blood), and chains were unpaired.

Attachment of unique molecular identifiers to individual cDNA molecules was performed. TCRdb reanalysed the 5' RACE reads using MiXCR and keeps one entry per CDR3 protein. This sample yields under 75,000 distinct CDR3 sequences, of which about an eighth are seen a single time; 8% to 10% belongs to the top ten. V was trimmed by 5 bases and J by 1 base, leaving 6 bases between them. Germline V gives CDR1 MNHEY, CDR2 SVGAGI. The CDR3 consists of 13 residues. General study results and limits: Using VDJdb, the matching emphasized anti-spike CD8 responses while missing private and CD4 specificities.

The sequenced material came from whole blood. The chain carries TRBV6-5 and TRBJ1-3; D might be TRBD1 (5 bases). The source is an adult who was a healthcare worker with PCR-confirmed SARS-CoV-2 infection or an uninfected control (not recorded which). CDR3 loop: CASSRTSGNTIYF. The CDR3 nucleotides are TGTGCCAGCAGTAGGACATCTGGAAACACCATATATTTT.